This record concerns one TCR beta chain sequence. Its antigen is still unknown. TCRdb keeps only in-frame clones here, not all; method: immunoSEQ multiplex PCR. This sample has about 60,000 clones, with about 89% found just once. The record originates from a study of graft-versus-host responses after intestinal transplantation. As for the study in general: Uniformly, recipients were administered anti-thymocyte globulin induction with subsequent tacrolimus and steroids for two to three years. General study results and limits: Some patients had graft-donor T cell macrochimerism, and their allografts showed high graft-versus-host to host-versus-graft clonal ratios.

Lymphocytes (intraepithelial and lamina propria) were released by processing the graft tissue. From germline, CDR1 is SGHTA and CDR2 FQGTGA. The V and J ends lost 9 bases and 0 bases respectively, with 12 bases between them. The CDR3 sequence is 15 residues long. The genes are TRBV7-3 and TRBJ2-6; perhaps D is TRBD1 or TRBD2 (5 bases each). The sequence was obtained from a human patient who received an intestinal transplant, so some T cells may come from the graft donor. The specimen was ileum tissue, collected roughly 54 weeks after transplant. The CDR3 coding sequence is TGTGCCAGAACGGGGCTGGTCTCTGGGGCCAACGTCCTGACTTTC. Translation: CARTGLVSGANVLTF.